Following are 3 T cell receptor beta chains from one sample sequenced in a study of siplizumab effects on memory and regulatory T cells. Sequencing was performed with immunoSEQ multiplex PCR; in TCRdb, only in-frame clones are kept and a portion is missing. This sample has 50,000 or so clones, with 95% to 97% found just once. Specimen: naive CD4+ T cells sorted from blood. These receptors originate from a human donor in good health.

This chain links TRBV19 with TRBJ1-3; D is unresolved. Germline V gives CDR1 LNHDA, CDR2 SQIVND (reference sequence). The length of the CDR3 is 14 residues. V shed 3 bases and J shed 5 bases, with 11 bases lying between them. CDR3 nucleotide sequence: TGTGCCAGTAGTATGCAGACCCAAAGAAACACCATATATTTT. Encoded protein: CASSMQTQRNTIYF.

V gene TRBV5-6 combines with J gene TRBJ1-2; 12 positions match TRBD1. The CDR3 is 16 residues long. Unmatched junction bases numbered 5, after V lost 1 base and J lost 4 bases. CDR1 is SGHDT, CDR2 YYEEEE, per germline. The CDR3 region is CASSLQGTGGGYGYTF. CDR3 DNA sequence: TGTGCCAGCAGCTTGCAAGGGACAGGGGGCGGCTATGGCTACACCTTC.

The V call is TRBV7-2, the J call TRBJ2-2; no clear D gene. Germline V CDR1 and CDR2: SGHTA, FQGNSA. With 2 bases removed from V and 7 bases from J, the gap between germline ends came to 2 bases. The CDR3 sequence is 11 residues long. CDR3 residues: CASSLSGELFF. The DNA for the CDR3 is TGTGCCAGCAGCTTAAGCGGGGAGCTGTTTTTT.